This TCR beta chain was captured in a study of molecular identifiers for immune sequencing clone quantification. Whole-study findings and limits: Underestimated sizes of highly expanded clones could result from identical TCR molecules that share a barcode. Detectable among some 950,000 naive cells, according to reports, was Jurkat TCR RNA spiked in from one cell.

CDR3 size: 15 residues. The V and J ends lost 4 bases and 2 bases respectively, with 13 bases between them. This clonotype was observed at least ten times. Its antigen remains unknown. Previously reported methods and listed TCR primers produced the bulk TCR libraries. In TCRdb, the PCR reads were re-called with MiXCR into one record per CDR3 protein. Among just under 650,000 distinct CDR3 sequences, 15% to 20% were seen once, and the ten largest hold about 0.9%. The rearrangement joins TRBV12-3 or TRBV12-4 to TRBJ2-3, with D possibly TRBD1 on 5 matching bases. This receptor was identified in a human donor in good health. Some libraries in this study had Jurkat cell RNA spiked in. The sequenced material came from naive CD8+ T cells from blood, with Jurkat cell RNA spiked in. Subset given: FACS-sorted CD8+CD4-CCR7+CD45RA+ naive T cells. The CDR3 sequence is CASSSDITHTDTQYF. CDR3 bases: TGTGCCAGCAGTTCGGACATTACCCACACAGATACGCAGTATTTT.